The source of this T cell receptor beta chain is a study of T cell repertoires in cytomegalovirus infection. Background on the study: Carrying CMV and the relevant HLA type showed in public TCR beta signatures.

In its sample, this clonotype was seen a few times. The antigen is not known. Using its own MiXCR run on the reads, TCRdb lists one record per CDR3 protein. The sample has more than 150,000 distinct CDR3 sequences, about 25% seen once. Points from the study as a whole: Carriers of CMV plus the relevant HLA were identified by cumulative public TCR beta family frequency. In two of eight donors, the top clonotype was HLA-C-restricted CMV-specific.

The V end lost 0 bases, the J end lost 1 base, and 12 bases lay between the germline ends. Germline V gene sequence: CDR1 MGHRA, CDR2 YSYEKL. This CDR3 region has 16 residues. This chain joins TRBV4-1 and TRBJ1-1, with unresolved D. Input material: PBMCs. The clonotype was recovered from a human donor in good health (CMV status not recorded). Some clones in this sample may be carry-over from other donors' samples. Here the CDR3 reads CASSQEGGRTNTEAFF. CDR3 nucleotides: TGCGCCAGCAGCCAAGAGGGCGGGAGAACGAACACTGAAGCTTTCTTT.